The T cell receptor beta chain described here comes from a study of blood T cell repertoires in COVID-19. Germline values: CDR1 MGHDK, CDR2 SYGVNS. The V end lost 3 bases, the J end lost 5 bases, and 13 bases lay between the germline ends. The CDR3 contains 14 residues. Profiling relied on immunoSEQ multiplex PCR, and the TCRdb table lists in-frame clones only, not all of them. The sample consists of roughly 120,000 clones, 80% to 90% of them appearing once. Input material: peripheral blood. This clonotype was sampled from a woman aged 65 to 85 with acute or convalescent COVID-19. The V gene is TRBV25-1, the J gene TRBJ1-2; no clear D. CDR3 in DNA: TGTGCCAGCAGTGACAGTTACAGTTTGTATGGCTACACCTTC. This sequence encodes CASSDSYSLYGYTF.